The rows below give T cell receptor beta chains drawn from one sample of a study of cytomegalovirus exposure and HLA in healthy donors. Method: immunoSEQ multiplex PCR; TCRdb's copy keeps in-frame clones and lacks some. This sample contains some 62,000 clones. The sequenced sample consisted of PBMCs. The source of these receptors is a man between 25 and 39 years old in good health and CMV-seropositive. The CDR3 runs from the conserved cysteine through the conserved F or W. D genes are given only for firm matches. Expanded clones get a size class; other rows say once, few or many, or leave the size out.

D gene: .; V gene: TRBV19; clone size: .; J gene: TRBJ1-5; CDR3 DNA: TGTGCCAGTAGCCCCAGCCCAGGGTTTAATCAGCCCCAGCATTTT; CDR3 protein: CASSPSPGFNQPQHF
D gene: .; V gene: TRBV29-1; clone size: .; J gene: TRBJ2-7; CDR3 DNA: TGCAGCGTTGAAATACAGGCCGATCTTTACGAGCAGTACTTC; CDR3 protein: CSVEIQADLYEQYF
D gene: TRBD2; V gene: TRBV7-3; clone size: .; J gene: TRBJ2-1; CDR3 DNA: TGTGCCAGCAGCTTATACGCGGGAGGTAATGAGCAGTTCTTC; CDR3 protein: CASSLYAGGNEQFF
D gene: .; V gene: TRBV29-1; clone size: .; J gene: TRBJ2-3; CDR3 DNA: TGCAGCGTGCACACCCGGGGCAGGGGAACAGATACGCAGTATTTT; CDR3 protein: CSVHTRGRGTDTQYF
D gene: TRBD2; V gene: TRBV6-1; clone size: medium-sized; J gene: TRBJ2-1; CDR3 DNA: TGTGCCAGCAGTGGGACTAGCGGGGGGGCCAATGAGCAGTTCTTC; CDR3 protein: CASSGTSGGANEQFF
D gene: TRBD1; V gene: TRBV5-1; clone size: .; J gene: TRBJ2-7; CDR3 DNA: TGCGCCAGCAGCTTTGAGGACAGGGTAACGGGGGAGCAGTACTTC; CDR3 protein: CASSFEDRVTGEQYF
D gene: TRBD1; V gene: TRBV11-3; clone size: .; J gene: TRBJ2-7; CDR3 DNA: TGTGCCAGCAGCATTCCTGGACAGGCCAATATCAACTTC; CDR3 protein: CASSIPGQANINF
D gene: .; V gene: TRBV7-7; clone size: .; J gene: TRBJ2-5; CDR3 DNA: TGTGCTAGCAGCTTGGATGGGGGGGCCAGGGAGACCCAGTACTTC; CDR3 protein: CASSLDGGARETQYF
D gene: .; V gene: TRBV6-1; clone size: .; J gene: TRBJ1-5; CDR3 DNA: TGTGCCAGCAGTGAAATTCAGATTCAGCCCCAGCATTTT; CDR3 protein: CASSEIQIQPQHF
D gene: .; V gene: TRBV19; clone size: .; J gene: TRBJ1-5; CDR3 DNA: TGTGCCAGTAGTATAGCCCAGGGAGGTGATCAGCCCCAGCATTTT; CDR3 protein: CASSIAQGGDQPQHF
D gene: TRBD2; V gene: TRBV14; clone size: .; J gene: TRBJ2-3; CDR3 DNA: TGTGCCAGCAGCCAACTCCCGGGGGGATCCACAGATACGCAGTATTTT; CDR3 protein: CASSQLPGGSTDTQYF
D gene: TRBD1; V gene: TRBV6-6; clone size: .; J gene: TRBJ1-3; CDR3 DNA: TGTGCCAGCACCATACAGGGGGCTGGAAACACCATATATTTT; CDR3 protein: CASTIQGAGNTIYF
D gene: .; V gene: TRBV20-1; clone size: .; J gene: TRBJ1-1; CDR3 DNA: TGCAGTGCTAGAGATCAGACCGGGGGATTCTTT; CDR3 protein: CSARDQTGGFF
D gene: .; V gene: TRBV11-3; clone size: .; J gene: TRBJ2-2; CDR3 DNA: TGTGCCAGCAGCTTATTCGTTTCCGAGACAGTGAACACCGGGGAGCTGTTTTTT; CDR3 protein: CASSLFVSETVNTGELFF
D gene: TRBD1; V gene: TRBV27; clone size: .; J gene: TRBJ1-2; CDR3 DNA: TGTGCCAGCGCCGGACAGGACTATGGCTACACCTTC; CDR3 protein: CASAGQDYGYTF
D gene: TRBD2; V gene: TRBV30; clone size: .; J gene: TRBJ2-7; CDR3 DNA: TGTGCCTGGAGTCTAGGACAGGGACTAGCGGGCACGAACTTC; CDR3 protein: CAWSLGQGLAGTNF
D gene: .; V gene: TRBV6-5; clone size: .; J gene: TRBJ1-1; CDR3 DNA: TGTGCCAGCAGGGGCAGGGGAAACACTGAAGCTTTCTTT; CDR3 protein: CASRGRGNTEAFF
D gene: TRBD1; V gene: TRBV9; clone size: .; J gene: TRBJ2-2; CDR3 DNA: TGTGCCAGCAGCGGGACAGGGGGCGCGGGGACCGGGGAGCTGTTTTTT; CDR3 protein: CASSGTGGAGTGELFF
D gene: .; V gene: TRBV6-1; clone size: .; J gene: TRBJ2-7; CDR3 DNA: TGTGCCAGCAGTGAAGGCAGACTCTACGAGCAGTACTTC; CDR3 protein: CASSEGRLYEQYF
D gene: .; V gene: TRBV7-9; clone size: .; J gene: TRBJ2-2; CDR3 DNA: TGTGCCAGCAGCTTAGGACAAGGGGTCGCCGCCGGGGAGCTGTTTTTT; CDR3 protein: CASSLGQGVAAGELFF
D gene: .; V gene: TRBV5-8; clone size: .; J gene: TRBJ1-1; CDR3 DNA: TGTGCCAGCAGCTTGTACCAGGGACAAGGGACTGAAGCTTTCTTT; CDR3 protein: CASSLYQGQGTEAFF
D gene: TRBD2; V gene: TRBV7-3; clone size: .; J gene: TRBJ2-7; CDR3 DNA: TGTGCCAGCAGCTTAATAGCGGGAGGGTACGACGAGCAGTACTTC; CDR3 protein: CASSLIAGGYDEQYF
D gene: TRBD2; V gene: TRBV6-1; clone size: .; J gene: TRBJ2-1; CDR3 DNA: TGTGCCAGCAGTGAAGCTGGCGGGGGGGCCTATGAGCAGTTCTTC; CDR3 protein: CASSEAGGGAYEQFF
D gene: .; V gene: TRBV6-1; clone size: .; J gene: TRBJ2-7; CDR3 DNA: TGTGCCAGCAGTGAGGGGACATCCTCCTACGAGCAGTACTTC; CDR3 protein: CASSEGTSSYEQYF
D gene: TRBD1; V gene: TRBV6-6; clone size: .; J gene: TRBJ1-6; CDR3 DNA: TGTGCCAGCAGTTTACAGACAGGGAAGGGGTCACCCCTCCACTTT; CDR3 protein: CASSLQTGKGSPLHF
D gene: TRBD1; V gene: TRBV4-1; clone size: .; J gene: TRBJ2-7; CDR3 DNA: TGCGCCAGCAGCCGGGACAGGGGTTCCGAGCAGTACTTC; CDR3 protein: CASSRDRGSEQYF
D gene: .; V gene: TRBV19; clone size: .; J gene: TRBJ1-1; CDR3 DNA: TGTGCCAGGACCCGTCCATCGCAGAGGTACACTGAAGCTTTCTTT; CDR3 protein: CARTRPSQRYTEAFF
D gene: .; V gene: TRBV7-2; clone size: .; J gene: TRBJ2-3; CDR3 DNA: TGTGCCAGCAGCCAGTATTCGGATACGCAGTATTTT; CDR3 protein: CASSQYSDTQYF
D gene: TRBD1; V gene: TRBV5-4; clone size: .; J gene: TRBJ2-2; CDR3 DNA: TGTGCCAGCAGCCGGGACAGTAACACCGGGGAGCTGTTTTTT; CDR3 protein: CASSRDSNTGELFF
D gene: .; V gene: TRBV29-1; clone size: .; J gene: TRBJ1-1; CDR3 DNA: TGCAGCGTGACTCGGGGGGGAGAGGAAGCTTTCTTT; CDR3 protein: CSVTRGGEEAFF
D gene: TRBD2; V gene: TRBV7-9; clone size: .; J gene: TRBJ2-2; CDR3 DNA: TGTGCCAGCAGCTTCCCTAGCGGGTCGGACACCGGGGAGCTGTTTTTT; CDR3 protein: CASSFPSGSDTGELFF
D gene: .; V gene: TRBV5-6; clone size: .; J gene: TRBJ2-7; CDR3 DNA: TGTGCCAGCAGCTTGCTTGGGCATAGGGAGCAGTACTTC; CDR3 protein: CASSLLGHREQYF
D gene: .; V gene: TRBV4-1; clone size: .; J gene: TRBJ1-4; CDR3 DNA: TGCGCCAGCAAAGTGGGGGGTCTTAATGAAAAACTGTTTTTT; CDR3 protein: CASKVGGLNEKLFF
D gene: TRBD2; V gene: TRBV7-9; clone size: .; J gene: TRBJ2-1; CDR3 DNA: TGTGCCAGCAGCCCCCGGACTAGCGGGAGGAACGATGAGCAGTTCTTC; CDR3 protein: CASSPRTSGRNDEQFF
D gene: .; V gene: TRBV27; clone size: .; J gene: TRBJ2-7; CDR3 DNA: TGTGCCAGCAGAATTGAGGCAGGGAACTCCTACGAGCAGTACTTC; CDR3 protein: CASRIEAGNSYEQYF
D gene: TRBD2; V gene: TRBV18; clone size: .; J gene: TRBJ2-7; CDR3 DNA: TGTGCCAGCTCACTCGGACTAGCGGGAGGTGACGAGCAGTACTTC; CDR3 protein: CASSLGLAGGDEQYF